The entry below gives a single TCR beta chain sequence along with its context. What it binds is not known. Time point specified: sample taken at primary tumor resection. Whole RNA from tumor, nontumor lung or frozen PBMC was sequenced unsorted. The donors, 70 or so patients with untreated early-stage non-small cell lung cancer, provided the samples. Germline CDR1 is SGHDT and CDR2 is YYEEEE. The CDR3 length is 16 residues. The V and J ends lost 2 bases and 4 bases, in that order; junction bases with no gene match: 10. TCR cDNA molecules were tagged individually, and each one carried a unique molecular identifier. A single record per CDR3 protein comes from TCRdb applying MiXCR to the 5' RACE reads. This sample carries 45,000 or so distinct CDR3 sequences, less than 8.5% of them seen once, and the ten largest clones take roughly an eighth. The entry originates in a study of spatial heterogeneity in lung cancer. Across the whole study: Across the raw uncorrected reads, a unique TCR and UMI combination was observed, on average, more than ten times. General observations from the study: The study found ubiquitous expanded tumor TCRs in blood more at resection than follow-up.

Material: PBMCs, obtained at surgery. The J gene is TRBJ2-7, the V gene TRBV5-6; 9 bases match TRBD1. This clonotype originated in a female donor with early-stage non-small cell lung cancer. The CDR3 DNA sequence: TGTGCCAGCAGCTTCCTGGGGACAGGGAAAGTTTACGAGCAGTACTTC. Translating gives CASSFLGTGKVYEQYF. Based on the CDR3 plus reference TRBV5-6 and TRBJ2-7, the full variable domain is DAGVTQSPTHLIKTRGQQVTLRCSPKSGHDTVSWYQQALGQGPQFIFQYYEEEERQRGNFPDRFSGHQFPNYSSELNVNALLLGDSALYLCASSFLGTGKVYEQYFGPGTRLTVT.